This entry describes one T cell receptor beta chain. The antigen it binds to is not known. No qualities accompany the bases; no much larger clone lies one base away. Graves' hyperthyroidism was defined as stable when no progression to ophthalmopathy occurred over 18 months of follow-up. Hyperthyroidism patients were aged 18 to 65 years and newly diagnosed, with disease duration of less than 2 months. Any patient with an uncontrolled infection, another autoimmune disease, pregnancy or lactation was excluded. Clinical symptoms, serum thyroxine and TRAb, thyroid ultrasound, and orbital computed tomography formed the basis for the diagnoses. Ficoll-Paque density gradient centrifugation was used to isolate PBMCs from around 10 ml of fresh peripheral blood. Total RNA was extracted with Trizol reagent, and quality was checked on an Agilent 2100 Bioanalyzer. The data are from a study of T cells in Graves' hyperthyroidism and ophthalmopathy (dated by TCRdb to about 2019). As for the study more broadly: Peripheral blood was sampled at the time of initial diagnosis, prior to any treatment. Once sampling was done, hyperthyroidism patients were given methimazole at a starting dose of 30 mg daily, whereas ophthalmopathy patients were given high-dose intravenous methylprednisolone. Thyroid tissue and blood T-cell repertoires from six Graves' hyperthyroidism patients were also compared in the study. The paper describes TCR Vbeta CDR3 sequencing of 120 to 150 peripheral blood samples, made up of fewer than 50 ophthalmopathy patients, some 80 hyperthyroidism patients and 17 progressor patients. For training and testing, the 100 or so patients in the discovery cohort were randomly divided in a 7:3 ratio. Prospective prediction of ophthalmopathy was tested in an independent validation cohort consisting of 18 hyperthyroidism patients and 15 to 17 patients who later progressed to ophthalmopathy. A discovery cohort of roughly 100 patients, about 40 with Graves' ophthalmopathy and 55 to 65 with stable Graves' hyperthyroidism, was used to find distinguishing TCR V-J signatures.

General findings and caveats noted by the study authors: In validation, progression to ophthalmopathy was predicted by the model with 70.59% sensitivity and 72.22% specificity, a median of approximately 6.5 months before onset. Most expanded thyroid clonotypes (frequency above 0.001) were also found in blood, which suggests that blood repertoires may mirror thyroid immune responses. Sample size was not statistically predetermined, and investigators were not blinded to group allocation. Ophthalmopathy was separated from stable hyperthyroidism by a 13 V-J signature model, with 85% to 90% sensitivity and about 81% specificity obtained in cross-validation and 80%/75% obtained in testing.

The TCR beta CDR3 regions were amplified from the RNA transcripts. A first-round RT-PCR of the TCR CDR3 used the HTBI primer set with the Qiagen OneStep RT-PCR kit. The libraries were constructed in a second round of multiplex PCR and then size-selected and purified. Sequencing of the libraries was done on an Illumina HiSeq2000 using paired-end 100 bp reads. Turning to the authors' computational methods: Raw data were processed with SOAPnuke, discarding reads with adapters, uncalled bases, mean Phred below 15, or no exact constant-primer or identifier match. COPE v1.2.5 was used to merge high-quality paired reads, and clonotypes were defined as unique nucleotide sequences. Clonotypes were aligned to IMGT TRBV, TRBD and TRBJ reference segments using MiTCR v1.1. Analysis was restricted to V-J combinations with a frequency above 0.0001, which covered 99.2% of repertoires. The TCS score was defined as F50 (clonal expansion) divided by E x V (chaos), with BLOSUM62-based TCRdist calculated between CDR3 peptides within each V-J. Welch's t-statistics and random forest reduced fewer than 600 V-J features to some 14, which were used in a naive Bayes classifier (R e1071). The public sequencing data were trimmed at Q25 with fastp and processed into clonotypes with MiXCR by TCRdb, which kept only in-frame beta chains. Rows merge per CDR3 protein into single entries with the most common DNA and genes. TCRdb, rather than the study authors, made the V and J calls. This sample is represented by under 400,000 distinct CDR3 sequences; approximately 15% of them were singletons. The ten largest clonotypes hold 11% of the sample.

V loses 2 bases, J loses 3 bases, and the germline ends lie 11 bases apart. The germline V gene (reference sequence) sets CDR1 to SGHNT and CDR2 to YYREEE. The cysteine opens and the phenylalanine closes a CDR3 of 14 amino acids. The entry retains the CDR3 DNA only, 42 bases that are in frame from base 1. What was sequenced was blood. The chain joins TRBV5-4 to TRBJ1-2, with a weak D call of TRBD1 (6 bases match). This clonotype originated in a woman aged 55-70 years with Graves' hyperthyroidism. The sequenced DNA is TGTGCCAGCAGCTTACAGGGTTCGTACTATGGCTACACCTTC. Translated, it gives CASSLQGSYYGYTF.